A selection of T cell receptor beta chains follows, all from one sample in a study of spatial heterogeneity in lung cancer. In TCRdb, the 5' RACE reads were re-called with MiXCR into one record per CDR3 protein. The table lists roughly 9,000 distinct CDR3 sequences, approximately 5% of them singletons, with 14% in the top ten. The sample in question was lung tumor tissue, obtained at surgery. The receptors were gathered from a female donor with early-stage non-small cell lung cancer. CDR3s leave out the opening cysteine and the closing phenylalanine or tryptophan. The D gene is left open where the match is weak.

d_call v_call cdr3_aa
TRBD1 TRBV18 ASSSMDRANTEAF
- TRBV3-1 ASSQGGTEAF
- TRBV27 ASSHETDTEAF
- TRBV15 ATRDPRILTNNQPQH
- TRBV3-1 ASSQGLRGVTGNTIY
TRBD1 TRBV18 ASSPAGDSKYRNTEAF
- TRBV7-9 ASSLARIYMDQETQY
- TRBV3-1 ASSQDRLTSTDTQY
TRBD1 TRBV12-3/TRBV12-4 ASSIQGLWEKLF
- TRBV7-8 ASSFGANNEQF
- TRBV20-1 SAARDGNSPLH
- TRBV7-9 ASSSLLGVEGEQY
TRBD2 TRBV7-2 ASSPGLAQETQY
TRBD1 TRBV6-4 ASSEQGAGDTQY
- TRBV18 ASSPSGRGNQPQH